This T cell receptor (beta chain) was observed in a study of T cell repertoires in cytomegalovirus infection. Study context: Used in the study were CMV epitopes, some recently identified and HLA-C-restricted, others well-studied and HLA-B-restricted. Evidence of both CMV infection and a matching HLA type came from public TCR beta signatures. The study, taken as a whole, reports: HLA-C-restricted CMV-specific TCR beta clonotypes prevailed in the ex vivo response.

As to this clonotype: The antigen remains undetermined.

CDR3 size: 13 residues. V was trimmed by 3 bases and J by 8 bases, leaving 13 bases between them. One entry per CDR3 protein, called by TCRdb with MiXCR from the reads. This table holds roughly 990,000 distinct CDR3 sequences, around 30% found once. This chain connects TRBV12-3 or TRBV12-4 to TRBJ1-2; D is undetermined. The source was cultured CD8+ T cells from PBMCs, collected from culture after CMV antigen stimulation. The clonotype originates from a human donor in good health (CMV status not recorded). Some clones in this sample may be carry-over from other donors' samples. The CDR3 here is CASSFSRGGGYTF. DNA of the CDR3: TGTGCCAGCAGTTTTTCGCGGGGAGGCGGCTACACCTTC.